Shown below are 24 T cell receptor beta chains from a single sample sequenced in a study of cytomegalovirus exposure and HLA in healthy donors. TCRdb's copy holds only in-frame clones and misses some; the assay was immunoSEQ multiplex PCR. The sample includes over 120,000 clones, 94% seen only once; the top ten take about 2%. The sequenced sample consisted of PBMCs. Receptor source: a man between 18 and 35 years old in good health and CMV-seropositive.

This clone showed up just once. At one end the junction does not follow the germline gene, possibly because of a read error. The V and J genes are TRBV7-7 and TRBJ2-3; TRBD1 matches 9 bases. This CDR3 region has 15 residues. Germline V gene lookup returns CDR1 SSHAT and CDR2 FNYEAQ (reference sequence). The CDR3 loop reads CASSAGTGNTDTQYF. DNA of the CDR3: TGTGCTAGCAGCGCGGGGACAGGGAACACAGATACGCAGTATTTT.

This clone came up once. The CDR3 DNA follows: TGTGCCAGCAGTGAAGACAGAGCTAACTATGGCTACACCTTC. Translation gives CASSEDRANYGYTF. This chain uses TRBV6-1 with TRBJ1-2; D is unresolved. The ends were cut back, 1 base at V and 0 bases at J, with 6 bases in the middle. Germline values: CDR1 MNHNS, CDR2 SASEGT. The CDR3 runs to 14 residues.

The chain recombines TRBV28 with TRBJ2-5; tentative D call: TRBD2 (5 bases). The CDR3 extends over 13 amino acids. V lost 3 bases and J 3 bases, leaving 8 bases between the germline ends. Per germline, CDR1 MDHEN and CDR2 SYDVKM. The CDR3 DNA sequence: TGTGCCAGCAGTTTTCCAGCGGAAGAGACCCAGTACTTC. It encodes CASSFPAEETQYF.

The V call is TRBV9, the J call TRBJ2-7, with D possibly matching TRBD2 (5 bases). V was trimmed by 4 bases and J by 0 bases, leaving 11 bases between them. The germline CDR1 and CDR2 sequences are SGDLS and YYNGEE. The CDR3 has 14 amino acids. The CDR3 is CASSSEAGSYEQYF. The DNA for the CDR3 is TGTGCCAGCAGCTCCGAGGCGGGCTCCTACGAGCAGTACTTC.

The CDR3 reads CAWRSARGGNTGELFF. The CDR3 DNA reads as TGTGCCTGGAGGTCGGCCAGAGGGGGGAACACCGGGGAGCTGTTTTTT. The chain employs TRBV30 and TRBJ2-2; tentatively, D is TRBD1 (6 bases). Germline CDR1 GTSNPN, CDR2 SVGIG (reference sequence). V lost 3 bases, J lost 1 base, and 15 bases lay in between. The CDR3 runs to 16 residues.

The CDR3 bases are TGTGCCAGCAGCTTATCTAGCGGCAACACCGGGGAGCTGTTTTTT. Translated: CASSLSSGNTGELFF. The V gene is TRBV11-3, the J gene TRBJ2-2, with 7 bases fitting TRBD2. The ends lost 2 bases at V and 2 bases at J; junction bases unmatched: 2. This CDR3 is 15 amino acids long. The germline CDR1 and CDR2 sequences are SGHNT and YENEEA.

The V and J genes are TRBV11-1 and TRBJ2-2; D is undetermined. CDR1 is SGHAT and CDR2 is FQDESV in the germline V gene (reference sequence). There are 14 residues in the CDR3. V was trimmed by 5 bases and J by 6 bases, leaving 13 bases between them. The CDR3 coding sequence is TGTGCCAGCAGCCTCAATCCGAGGCCCGGGGAGCTGTTTTTT. Translation: CASSLNPRPGELFF. Full variable domain (outside the CDR3, taken from reference TRBV11-1 and TRBJ2-2): EAEVAQSPRYKITEKSQAVAFWCDPISGHATLYWYRQILGQGPELLVQFQDESVVDDSQLPKDRFSAERLKGVDSTLKIQPAELGDSAMYLCASSLNPRPGELFFGEGSRLTVL.

J is TRBJ1-1 and V is TRBV5-1; possibly TRBD1 for D (6 bases). The CDR3 sequence is 16 residues long. The germline V gene encodes CDR1 SGHRS and CDR2 YFSETQ. V lost 4 bases and J 3 bases, leaving 19 bases between the germline ends. The CDR3 spells CASSLLYQGWDTEAFF. The CDR3 DNA follows: TGCGCCAGCAGCCTACTATACCAGGGGTGGGACACTGAAGCTTTCTTT. The whole variable domain, filled in from reference TRBV5-1 and TRBJ1-1, reads KAGVTQTPRYLIKTRGQQVTLSCSPISGHRSVSWYQQTPGQGLQFLFEYFSETQRNKGNFPGRFSGRQFSNSRSEMNVSTLELGDSALYLCASSLLYQGWDTEAFFGQGTRLTVV.

Only one count was recorded for this clone. This chain uses TRBV4-1 with TRBJ2-5; 8 positions agree with TRBD1. Unmatched junction bases numbered 6, after V lost 1 base and J lost 2 bases. Looked up from germline, CDR1 is MGHRA and CDR2 is YSYEKL. The CDR3 length is 16 residues. The CDR3 sequence is CASSQGKQGVQETQYF. In nucleotides, the CDR3 is TGCGCCAGCAGCCAAGGAAAACAGGGGGTACAAGAGACCCAGTACTTC.

The rearrangement uses TRBV27 and TRBJ2-2; possible D gene TRBD2, 5 bases. The CDR3 sequence is 17 residues long. Between the trimmed V and J ends, which lost 5 bases and 6 bases, there was a span of 22 bases. Germline CDR1 reads MNHEY; CDR2 reads SMNVEV (reference sequence). DNA for the CDR3: TGTGCCAGCAGTCCAGGCCCGCGGGTATTTGTTTCCGGGGAGCTGTTTTTT. This gives the protein CASSPGPRVFVSGELFF.

V and J are TRBV25-1 and TRBJ2-1, with unresolved D. The V gene lost 2 bases and the J gene lost 5 bases, with 7 bases spanning the gap. The CDR3 runs 13 residues. Germline V lookup: CDR1 MGHDK, CDR2 SYGVNS. This CDR3 reads CASSELSNNEQFF. CDR3 coding DNA: TGTGCCAGCAGTGAACTGTCTAACAATGAGCAGTTCTTC.

J is TRBJ2-7 and V is TRBV6-1; 8 nucleotides line up with TRBD2. Trimming cost V 11 bases and J 0 bases; bases outside gene matches: 6. This CDR3 is 13 amino acids long. Germline lookup yields CDR1 MNHNS and CDR2 SASEGT. DNA for the CDR3: TGTGCCCTCGAGCGGGAGAGCTCCTACGAGCAGTACTTC. It translates to CALERESSYEQYF.

This chain connects TRBV28 to TRBJ2-7; 7 bases agree with TRBD2. Per germline, CDR1 MDHEN and CDR2 SYDVKM. CDR3 length equals 11 residues. Trimming at V came to 7 bases and at J to 9 bases, leaving 6 bases not matched to a gene. The CDR3: CASMRERVQYF. CDR3 coding DNA: TGTGCCAGCATGCGGGAGAGGGTGCAGTACTTC.

The V gene is TRBV29-1, the J gene TRBJ2-7; 9 bases match TRBD1. This CDR3 region has 12 residues. The trim removed 6 bases at V and 3 bases at J, leaving 3 bases unmatched. CDR1 is SQVTM, CDR2 ANQGSEA, per germline. The chain's CDR3 is CSVGTGIYEQYF. The CDR3 region has the DNA TGCAGCGTCGGGACAGGGATCTACGAGCAGTACTTC.

The rearrangement links TRBV5-4 to TRBJ2-2; 12 bases line up with TRBD2. Losses at the gene ends were 1 base for V and 3 bases for J; bases not matched to a gene: 1. This CDR3 comprises 16 residues. Germline lookup yields CDR1 SGHNT and CDR2 YYREEE (reference sequence). CDR3 residues: CASSLRLAGDTGELFF. The CDR3 DNA reads TGTGCCAGCAGCTTGAGACTAGCGGGAGACACCGGGGAGCTGTTTTTT.

This chain uses TRBV10-2 with TRBJ2-7; 9 positions match TRBD1. Germline-derived CDR1 and CDR2 are WSHSY and SAAADI. The CDR3 is made up of 16 amino acids. V was pared by 4 bases and J by 3 bases, with 10 bases of the junction left unmatched. The CDR3 sequence: CASSAISWDRDYEQYF. For the CDR3, the DNA is TGCGCCAGCAGTGCTATCTCCTGGGACAGGGACTACGAGCAGTACTTC.

This clone was seen only once. This chain uses TRBV6-1 with TRBJ2-5; D uncertain. In germline, CDR1 is MNHNS, CDR2 SASEGT. The CDR3 length is 12 residues. V shed 2 bases and J shed 7 bases, with 8 bases lying between them. CDR3 protein: CASSETPGTQYF. As DNA, the CDR3 is TGTGCCAGCAGTGAAACGCCGGGGACCCAGTACTTC.

The CDR3 bases are TGTGCCAGCAGCTTAGGACTTCGAAATGAGCAGTTCTTC. Its translation: CASSLGLRNEQFF. V is TRBV11-2 and J is TRBJ2-1, with D hard to call. V was shortened by 1 base and J by 7 bases, with 8 bases between the two germline ends. Germline V gene sequence: CDR1 SGHAT, CDR2 FQNNGV. The CDR3 runs to 13 residues.

This chain uses TRBV28 with TRBJ2-7; D call uncertain. This CDR3 spans 13 amino acids. Trimming took off 5 bases at V and 3 bases at J, with 11 bases between the two ends. Germline V gene lookup returns CDR1 MDHEN and CDR2 SYDVKM. The CDR3, as DNA: TGTGCCAGCAGTCTCGCGCGGCACTACGAGCAGTACTTC. As protein: CASSLARHYEQYF. The full variable domain, completed using reference TRBV28 and TRBJ2-7, is DVKVTQSSRYLVKRTGEKVFLECVQDMDHENMFWYRQDPGLGLRLIYFSYDVKMKEKGDIPEGYSVSREKKERFSLILESASTNQTSMYLCASSLARHYEQYFGPGTRLTVT.

The rearrangement joins TRBV28 to TRBJ2-1; 8 bases line up with TRBD2. V trimming: 4 bases; J trimming: 7 bases; junction bases outside the gene matches: 9. The CDR3 is 15 residues long. Per the germline V gene, CDR1 is MDHEN and CDR2 is SYDVKM. CDR3 DNA: TGTGCCAGCAGTTACGGGGGGGAGGGCTCTAATGAGCAGTTCTTC. The encoded protein is CASSYGGEGSNEQFF.

This clone was recorded once. The rearrangement links TRBV19 to TRBJ2-7; D is uncertain. In germline, CDR1 is LNHDA, CDR2 SQIVND (reference sequence). V was trimmed by 3 bases and J by 6 bases, leaving 15 bases between them. CDR3 length: 14 amino acids. Here the CDR3 reads CASSIETSPAEQYF. The CDR3 bases are TGTGCCAGTAGTATTGAGACAAGCCCCGCCGAGCAGTACTTC. Full variable domain (rest looked up from reference TRBV19 and TRBJ2-7): DGGITQSPKYLFRKEGQNVTLSCEQNLNHDAMYWYRQDPGQGLRLIYYSQIVNDFQKGDIAEGYSVSREKKESFPLTVTSAQKNPTAFYLCASSIETSPAEQYFGPGTRLTVT.

The chain has TRBV7-9 and TRBJ2-7; 10 positions match TRBD1. The length of the CDR3 is 15 residues. After removal of 5 bases from V and 5 bases from J, the junction contained 9 bases not matched to a gene. Per germline, CDR1 SEHNR and CDR2 FQNEAQ (reference sequence). The CDR3 sequence is CASSQGQGIPHEQYF. CDR3 nucleotide sequence: TGTGCCAGCAGCCAGGGACAGGGGATCCCCCACGAGCAGTACTTC.

The chain employs TRBV5-6 and TRBJ2-7; D remains unclear. Germline CDR1 SGHDT, CDR2 YYEEEE. The CDR3 has 12 residues. With 1 base removed from V and 3 bases from J, the gap between germline ends came to 5 bases. This chain's CDR3 is CASSLQNYEQYF. CDR3 nucleotides: TGTGCCAGCAGCTTGCAGAACTACGAGCAGTACTTC.

This chain links TRBV28 with TRBJ2-7; 10 nucleotides match TRBD1. The CDR3 consists of 15 residues. The trim removed 6 bases at V and 5 bases at J, leaving 10 bases unmatched. CDR1 is MDHEN and CDR2 is SYDVKM in the germline V gene. For the CDR3, the DNA is TGTGCCAGCAGCCCCCCGGGACAGGGGCGGGACGAGCAGTACTTC. Translating gives CASSPPGQGRDEQYF.